A selection of T cell receptor beta chains follows, all from one sample in a study of molecular identifiers for immune sequencing clone quantification. TCRdb reprocessed the PCR reads via MiXCR and lists one record per CDR3 protein. The sample lists 75,000 to 100,000 distinct CDR3 sequences; around 20% were seen once. The sample comprised naive CD8+ T cells from blood, with Jurkat cell RNA spiked in. These receptors all stem from a human donor in good health. Some libraries in this study had Jurkat cell RNA spiked in. CDR3s include the opening cysteine and the closing phenylalanine or tryptophan. D genes are given only for firm matches. Not every row has a clone size; where given, it reads once, few, many or a size class.

cdr3_nt cdr3_aa j_call v_call d_call clone_size
TGTGCCAGCAGTTTCGAGCGGGAGGAACGCCCAGATACGCAGTATTTT CASSFEREERPDTQYF TRBJ2-3 TRBV28 TRBD2 many
TGCGCCAGCAGCCAAGATCTAGAGTACCAAGAGACCCAGTACTTC CASSQDLEYQETQYF TRBJ2-5 TRBV4-3 - many
TGTGCCAGCAGATCTGGGACAGAAGTTCAAGAGACCCAGTGCTTC CASRSGTEVQETQCF TRBJ2-5 TRBV12-3/TRBV12-4 TRBD1 -
TGTGCCAGCAGTTACTGGAACCGGGACAAAGATGGCTACACCTTC CASSYWNRDKDGYTF TRBJ1-2 TRBV6-6 - many
TGTGCCAGTAGTATTCTAGCGGGGGACAATGAGCAGTTCTTC CASSILAGDNEQFF TRBJ2-1 TRBV19 TRBD2 many
TGCGCCAGCAGCCAGGGAACAGGGGTCGCCTACGAGCAGTACTTC CASSQGTGVAYEQYF TRBJ2-7 TRBV4-3 TRBD1 many
TGTGCCTGCACCTCCGGGGCCTCACCACCCACAGATACGCAGTATTTT CACTSGASPPTDTQYF TRBJ2-3 TRBV19 - many
TGTGCCTGGAGTGTAGACAACTACGAGCAGTACTTC CAWSVDNYEQYF TRBJ2-7 TRBV30 - -
TGTGCCAGCACCCCCGGACCAGCCTACGAGCAGTACTTC CASTPGPAYEQYF TRBJ2-7 TRBV28 - many
TGCGCCAGCAGCCAAGGACGGTCCAGCTCCTACGAGCAGTACTTC CASSQGRSSSYEQYF TRBJ2-7 TRBV4-3 - -
TGTGCCAGCAGTACTAGATGGAAACAAGAGACCCAGTACTTC CASSTRWKQETQYF TRBJ2-5 TRBV12-3/TRBV12-4 - many
TGTGCCAGCAGTCAAGACCCCTCTCCCAGTTCTTTC CASSQDPSPSSF TRBJ2-1 TRBV6-6 - many
TGTGCCAGCTCACCAATGCCGGCCCACACAGATACGCAGTATTTT CASSPMPAHTDTQYF TRBJ2-3 TRBV18 - many
TGTGCCTGGGGACAGTACAATGAGCAGTTCTTC CAWGQYNEQFF TRBJ2-1 TRBV30 - many
TGTGCCAGCGGGAGGGGAACAGTTAACTATGGCTACACCTTC CASGRGTVNYGYTF TRBJ1-2 TRBV7-9 - many
TGTGCCAGCAGCATGCGACTAGCGGAGCAAGAGACCCAGTACTTC CASSMRLAEQETQYF TRBJ2-5 TRBV7-9 TRBD2 many
TGTGCCAGCAGCTTATTTAACAGCGTGATAGAAGCTTTCTTT CASSLFNSVIEAFF TRBJ1-1 TRBV13 - medium-sized
TGTGCCAGCAGAAATAAGGGTACAGATACGCAGTATTTT CASRNKGTDTQYF TRBJ2-3 TRBV3-1 - once
TGTGCCAGCAGTCCCTCAGGGTTGGGCGCGATGCAACTGTTTTTT CASSPSGLGAMQLFF TRBJ1-4 TRBV6-1 - -
TGTGCCAGCAGCGTTGCCGGGACTAGCGGGAGTCTCGGTGAGCAGTTCTTC CASSVAGTSGSLGEQFF TRBJ2-1 TRBV11-1 TRBD2 -
TGTGCCAGCAGTCCCGACGGAGCCTATGGCTACACCTTC CASSPDGAYGYTF TRBJ1-2 TRBV12-3/TRBV12-4 - many
TGTGCCAGCAGTTTATTGACGCGCACAGATACGCAGTATTTT CASSLLTRTDTQYF TRBJ2-3 TRBV12-3/TRBV12-4 - many
TGTGCCAGCAGTTACGGGACTAGCGGGAGTTACGAGCAGTACTTC CASSYGTSGSYEQYF TRBJ2-7 TRBV6-6 TRBD2 many
TGTGCCAGCAGCTCCTTCGGGACAGCAAATCAGCCCCAGCATTTT CASSSFGTANQPQHF TRBJ1-5 TRBV13 TRBD1 many
TGCAGTGCTAGAGTCGCGGGGCAAGAAGAGACCCAGTACTTC CSARVAGQEETQYF TRBJ2-5 TRBV20-1 - many
TGTGCCAGCAGTTACCTCAGGACACTGACGTTCACCGGGGAGCTGTTTTTT CASSYLRTLTFTGELFF TRBJ2-2 TRBV6-2/TRBV6-3 - many